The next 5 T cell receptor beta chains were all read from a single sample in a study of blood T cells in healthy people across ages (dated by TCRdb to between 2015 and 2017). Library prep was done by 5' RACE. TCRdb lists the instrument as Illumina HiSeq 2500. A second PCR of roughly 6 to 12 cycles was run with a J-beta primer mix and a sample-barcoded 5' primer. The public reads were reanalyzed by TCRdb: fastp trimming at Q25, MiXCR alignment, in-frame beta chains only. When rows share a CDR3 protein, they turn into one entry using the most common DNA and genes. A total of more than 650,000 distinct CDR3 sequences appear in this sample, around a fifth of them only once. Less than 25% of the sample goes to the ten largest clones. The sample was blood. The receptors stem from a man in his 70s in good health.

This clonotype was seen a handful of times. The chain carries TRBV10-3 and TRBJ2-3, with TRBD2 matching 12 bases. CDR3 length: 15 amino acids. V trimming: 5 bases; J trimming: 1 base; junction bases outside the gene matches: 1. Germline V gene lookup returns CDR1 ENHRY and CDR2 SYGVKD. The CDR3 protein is CAISRTSGGTDTQYF. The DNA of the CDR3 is TGTGCCATCAGTCGGACTAGCGGGGGCACAGATACGCAGTATTTT.

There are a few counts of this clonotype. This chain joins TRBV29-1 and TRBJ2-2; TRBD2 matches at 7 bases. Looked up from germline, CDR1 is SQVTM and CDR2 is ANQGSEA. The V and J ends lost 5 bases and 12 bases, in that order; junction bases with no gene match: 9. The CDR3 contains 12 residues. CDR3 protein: CSVLSGQTQLFF. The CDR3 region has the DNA TGCAGCGTTCTTAGCGGGCAAACCCAGCTGTTTTTT.

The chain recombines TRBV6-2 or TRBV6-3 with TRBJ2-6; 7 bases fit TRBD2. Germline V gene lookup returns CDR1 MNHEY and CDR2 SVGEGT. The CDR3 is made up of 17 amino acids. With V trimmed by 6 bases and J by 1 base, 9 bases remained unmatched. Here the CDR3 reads CASRPGTTESGANVLTF. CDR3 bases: TGTGCCAGCAGACCCGGGACTACCGAGTCTGGGGCCAACGTCCTGACTTTC.

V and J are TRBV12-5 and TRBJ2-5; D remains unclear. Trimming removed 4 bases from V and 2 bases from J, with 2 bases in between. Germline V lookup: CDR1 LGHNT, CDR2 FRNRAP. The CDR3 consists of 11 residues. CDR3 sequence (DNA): TGTGCTAGTGGTTGGCAAGAGACCCAGTACTTC. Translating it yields CASGWQETQYF.

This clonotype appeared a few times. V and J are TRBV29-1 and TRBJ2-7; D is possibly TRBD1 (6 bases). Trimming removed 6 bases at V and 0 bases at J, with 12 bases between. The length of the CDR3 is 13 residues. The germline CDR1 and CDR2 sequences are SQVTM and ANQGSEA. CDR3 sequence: CSVRRDNSYEQYF. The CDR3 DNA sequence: TGCAGCGTCCGCCGGGACAACTCCTACGAGCAGTACTTC.